Presented here are 11 T cell receptor beta chains from one specimen sequenced in a study of blood T cell repertoires in COVID-19. TCRdb's table, derived via immunoSEQ multiplex PCR, lists solely in-frame clones and lacks some. The sample lists under 100,000 clones, 70% to 90% seen once, with approximately 18% in the top ten. The sample comprised peripheral blood. The origin of the receptors is a human donor in a cohort sampled during active COVID-19.

In DNA, the CDR3 is TGTGCCAGCAGCTTTACTTACTTACAGGGGGCTGAGGAGACGACGCAGTATTTT. As protein: CASSFTYLQGAEETTQYF. The chain recombines TRBV7-9 with TRBJ2-3; 9 nucleotides line up with TRBD1. Germline V gene lookup returns CDR1 SEHNR and CDR2 FQNEAQ (reference sequence). The ends lost 3 bases at V and 9 bases at J; junction bases unmatched: 19. There are 18 residues in the CDR3.

The gene calls are TRBV4-1 and TRBJ1-5; tentative D call: TRBD1 (6 bases). V shed 5 bases and J shed 9 bases, with 14 bases lying between them. The germline gives CDR1 MGHRA, CDR2 YSYEKL. This CDR3 region has 13 residues. The CDR3 loop is CASSGPGARPQHF. The CDR3 DNA is TGCGCCAGCAGCGGACCAGGGGCGCGGCCCCAGCATTTT.

The chain has TRBV14 and TRBJ2-7; weak D call: TRBD1 (5 bases). There are 16 residues in the CDR3. Trimming removed 0 bases at V and 0 bases at J, with 12 bases between. The V gene's germline CDR1 is SGHDN and CDR2 FVKESK. The CDR3 DNA follows: TGTGCCAGCAGCCAAGATCCAGGGCTGAGCTCCTACGAGCAGTACTTC. The encoded protein is CASSQDPGLSSYEQYF.

The table lists this clone with a few counts. Written as DNA, the CDR3 is TGTGCCAGCAGCCATAGGGACAGGAGCTCCTACGAGCAGTACTTC. Protein: CASSHRDRSSYEQYF. The chain is built from TRBV3-1 (or the pseudogene TRBV3-2) and TRBJ2-7, with 8 nucleotides matching TRBD1. The germline V gene encodes CDR1 LGHDT and CDR2 YNNKEL (reference sequence). The V and J ends lost 3 bases and 0 bases, in that order; junction bases with no gene match: 4. The CDR3 contains 15 residues.

The CDR3: CASSYQGRNTEAFF. CDR3 coding DNA: TGTGCCAGCAGCTACCAGGGGCGAAACACTGAAGCTTTCTTT. The J gene is TRBJ1-1, the V gene TRBV7-2; TRBD1 is a possible D gene (6 bases). Germline-derived CDR1 and CDR2 are SGHTA and FQGNSA. The CDR3 is made up of 14 amino acids. V shed 4 bases and J shed 2 bases, with 11 bases lying between them.

The V gene is TRBV2, the J gene TRBJ1-1; D might be TRBD1 (6 bases). The ends were cut back, 8 bases at V and 10 bases at J, with 11 bases in the middle. Germline V gene sequence: CDR1 SNHLY, CDR2 FYNNEI. CDR3 length: 10 amino acids. CDR3 nucleotides: TGTGCCAGCGGCACAGGGAGAGCTTTCTTT. Its protein is CASGTGRAFF.

The chain employs TRBV7-3 and TRBJ1-1, with 8 positions matching TRBD1. This CDR3 has 17 amino acids. V lost 5 bases and J lost 0; bases outside the gene matches: 11. Germline V gene data show CDR1 as SGHTA and CDR2 as FQGTGA. CDR3 residues: CASSRTGTSALNTEAFF. The CDR3 DNA is TGTGCCAGCAGCCGGACAGGGACCTCGGCGCTGAACACTGAAGCTTTCTTT.

This chain links TRBV2 with TRBJ1-1, with a weak D call TRBD1 (5 bases). From germline, CDR1 is SNHLY and CDR2 FYNNEI. The length of the CDR3 is 15 residues. V was cut by 4 bases and J by 4 bases, with 16 bases left in between. This chain's CDR3 is CASSARGLHGTEAFF. As DNA, the CDR3 is TGTGCCAGCAGTGCGAGGGGACTCCACGGCACTGAAGCTTTCTTT. The full variable domain, with the rest looked up from reference TRBV2 and TRBJ1-1, is EPEVTQTPSHQVTQMGQEVILRCVPISNHLYFYWYRQILGQKVEFLVSFYNNEISEKSEIFDDQFSVERPDGSNFTLKIRSTKLEDSAMYFCASSARGLHGTEAFFGQGTRLTVV.

The chain links TRBV9 to TRBJ2-7; the D is unclear. Germline V gene data show CDR1 as SGDLS and CDR2 as YYNGEE. Trimming stripped 4 bases from V and 7 bases from J, with 18 bases between. The CDR3 has 14 residues. The CDR3 reads CASSPSIAVLEQYF. The DNA of the CDR3 is TGTGCCAGCAGCCCATCAATTGCGGTGCTGGAGCAGTACTTC.

The genes are TRBV6-6 and TRBJ2-1; 9 nucleotides align to TRBD2. Germline CDR1 MNHNY, CDR2 SVGAGI (reference sequence). CDR3 length equals 17 residues. Trimming removed 5 bases from V and 2 bases from J; junction bases left unmatched: 10. The CDR3 loop reads CASSPRGGGAPYNEQFF. CDR3 in DNA: TGTGCCAGCAGTCCCCGGGGCGGGGGGGCCCCCTACAATGAGCAGTTCTTC.

This clone has only one observation. The rearrangement uses TRBV9 and TRBJ2-5; tentatively, D is TRBD1 (7 bases). Germline V gives CDR1 SGDLS, CDR2 YYNGEE. There are 16 residues in the CDR3. The germline V and J ends were trimmed by 0 bases and 2 bases, with 14 bases remaining between them. This chain's CDR3 is CASSVEGAGPQETQYF. CDR3 in DNA: TGTGCCAGCAGCGTAGAGGGGGCGGGGCCTCAAGAGACCCAGTACTTC.